This record covers a single T cell receptor (beta chain). Its target is unknown. With 1 base removed from V and 7 bases from J, the gap between germline ends came to 22 bases. Germline lookup yields CDR1 SGHTA and CDR2 FQGNSA. CDR3 size: 17 residues. The source of the sample is a study of T cell responses to AZD1222 COVID-19 vaccine. Findings and caveats of the study: Only after the peak T cell response were repertoires sampled. The sample set comprised mostly white British donors with more females, and clonal diversity was possibly underestimated. CD4 TCRs covered the whole spike, strongest at regions 160-218 and 743-854.

Libraries were prepared by immunoSEQ multiplex PCR; TCRdb keeps only in-frame clonotypes and omits some of them. The table lists around 100,000 clones, less than 90% of them singletons, with about a sixth in the top ten. The source is an adult in good health. The V gene is TRBV7-2, the J gene TRBJ2-5, with D perhaps matching TRBD2 (5 bases). Sequencing was performed on peripheral blood, taken on day 0 of AZD1222 vaccination. Here the CDR3 DNA reads TGTGCCAGCAGCTTAGGAGTAAGGACTCCGCGCGGTGGGACCCAGTACTTC. It codes for CASSLGVRTPRGGTQYF.